The 8 T cell receptor beta chains below come from one sample, sequenced in a study of T cell clonality in common variable immunodeficiency. Repertoires were generated with immunoSEQ multiplex PCR, while TCRdb's copy carries only in-frame clones and drops some. The sample holds about 32,000 clones, and no clone turns up only once. The material sequenced was peripheral blood mononuclear cells. These receptors came from a person between 18 and 70 years old in good health.

This clone has at least ten counts. Sequencing ends 3 residues short of the CDR3 end; the germline J gene provides the rest. This chain links TRBV19 with TRBJ2-7, with TRBD2 identical over 14 bases. This CDR3 comprises 14 residues. Germline V CDR1 and CDR2: LNHDA, SQIVND (reference sequence). V shed 6 bases and J 6 bases; nucleotides not matched to a gene: 4. CDR3 sequence reads: CASSEGLAGAEQYF. The CDR3 bases that were read are TGTGCCAGTAGCGAGGGACTAGCGGGAGCCGAG. The complete variable domain, with remaining parts taken from reference TRBV19 and TRBJ2-7, reads DGGITQSPKYLFRKEGQNVTLSCEQNLNHDAMYWYRQDPGQGLRLIYYSQIVNDFQKGDIAEGYSVSREKKESFPLTVTSAQKNPTAFYLCASSEGLAGAEQYFGPGTRLTVT.

This clone was seen repeatedly, ten times or more. The CDR3 is cut off 3 residues early in the read; its end comes from the germline J gene. The chain recombines TRBV7-9 with TRBJ2-2; 8 bases are a match to TRBD1. V lost 5 bases to trimming and J lost 6 bases; unmatched junction nucleotides: 8. CDR1 and CDR2 from the germline V gene are SEHNR and FQNEAQ (reference sequence). The CDR3 covers 15 residues. The chain's CDR3 is CASSPRQGRPGELFF. The sequenced part of the CDR3 DNA is TGTGCCAGCAGCCCTCGACAGGGGAGGCCCGGGGAG.

Details on this clone: Read coverage stops 3 residues before the CDR3 terminus; the germline J gene supplies the remainder. The chain couples TRBV19 to TRBJ2-5; 8 nucleotides align to TRBD1. Germline loops: CDR1 LNHDA, CDR2 SQIVND (reference sequence). The CDR3 runs 14 residues. V dropped 3 bases and J dropped 6; count of bases not matched to a gene: 6. The DNA read from the CDR3 is TGTGCCAGTAGTATCGGGACAGGTAAAAAGACC. This encodes CASSIGTGKKT. Given in full, the CDR3 is CASSIGTGKKTQYF.

This clone was recorded at least ten times. CDR3 DNA (partial): TGTGCCAGCAGTTACTTCGGACTAGCGGGAACTAAAAACATT. Residues: CASSYFGLAGTKNI. The entire CDR3 protein is CASSYFGLAGTKNIQYF. The chain carries TRBV6-2 or TRBV6-3 and TRBJ2-4; 12 nucleotides agree with TRBD2. The sequenced fragment ends 3 residues before the CDR3 boundary, so the rest is inferred from the germline J gene. J lost 4 bases, V lost 1 base, and 5 bases had no gene match. Per germline, CDR1 MNHEY and CDR2 SVGEGT. The CDR3 has 17 amino acids.

Ten or more counts support this clone. With the read ending 3 residues before the CDR3 end, the germline J gene is used to fill in that end. The chain recombines TRBV11-2 with TRBJ2-2; no definite D call. Trimming pared 4 bases from V and 0 bases from J, leaving 9 bases between. From germline, CDR1 is SGHAT and CDR2 FQNNGV. This CDR3 is built from 15 residues. The covered CDR3 bases are TGTGCCAGCAGCTCCACTCACTCGAACACCGGGGAG. This encodes CASSSTHSNTGE. The CDR3 reads in full as CASSSTHSNTGELFF.

This clone was observed many times. The read ends 3 residues shy of where the CDR3 ends; the end is completed using the germline J gene. The chain combines TRBV4-1 with TRBJ1-1, with D possibly TRBD1 on 5 matching bases. The germline gives CDR1 MGHRA, CDR2 YSYEKL. V shed 1 base and J shed 1 base, with 13 bases lying between them. The CDR3 covers 16 residues. The CDR3 reads CASSQVPEGPNTEAFF. Partial CDR3 DNA: TGCGCCAGCAGCCAAGTTCCAGAGGGGCCGAACACTGAA.

This clone was seen only a few times. The read falls 3 residues short of the CDR3 end, and the missing part is taken from the germline J gene. The rearrangement links TRBV2 to TRBJ1-5; 8 bases line up with TRBD1. V lost 2 bases, J lost 1 base, and 1 base stayed unmatched. This CDR3 has 15 residues. In germline, CDR1 is SNHLY, CDR2 FYNNEI. This CDR3 reads CASSEQGASNQPQHF. Partial CDR3 DNA: TGTGCCAGCAGTGAACAGGGGGCCAGCAATCAGCCC.

Comments on this clone: One end of the junction does not line up with germline, which may come from a read error. The CDR3 goes on 3 residues after the read ends, and that part is filled in from the germline J gene. This CDR3 is also generated by other DNA sequences in the sample. This chain connects TRBV2 to TRBJ1-1, with 11 bases aligning to TRBD1. The CDR3 consists of 15 residues. Germline-derived CDR1 and CDR2 are SNHLY and FYNNEI. CDR3 protein: CASSEDRGRGTEAFF. The sequenced CDR3 bases are TGTGCCAGCAGTGAGGACAGGGGGCGCGGGACTGAG.